The 2 T cell receptor beta chains listed next were all sequenced from one sample in a study of T cells in Graves' hyperthyroidism and ophthalmopathy. The source material, RNA transcripts, was used to amplify TCR beta CDR3 regions. A set of HTBI primers served as the primers for a first-round RT-PCR of the TCR CDR3. TCRdb passed the multiplex PCR reads through MiXCR, listing each CDR3 protein once. Among 500,000 to 600,000 distinct CDR3 sequences, about 45% were seen once, and the ten largest hold approximately 8.4%. Sequenced input: peripheral blood or thyroid tissue (not recorded which). These receptors all come from a young woman with Graves' hyperthyroidism.

This clonotype was seen repeatedly, ten times or more. V usage is TRBV20-1 and J usage is TRBJ1-1; no clear D. This CDR3 comprises 14 residues. Germline CDR1 and CDR2: DFQATT and SNEGSKA (reference sequence). Trimming took off 0 bases at V and 1 base at J, with 9 bases between the two ends. Written as DNA, the CDR3 is TGCAGTGCTAGAGATCCCTCGGGGAACACTGAAGCTTTCTTT. Translation: CSARDPSGNTEAFF.

This chain links TRBV2 with TRBJ2-3; 10 positions match TRBD2. After removal of 4 bases from V and 2 bases from J, the junction contained 3 bases not matched to a gene. This CDR3 contains 15 residues. CDR1 is SNHLY and CDR2 is FYNNEI in the germline V gene. The CDR3 loop reads CASSGTSGNTDTQYF. The CDR3 bases are TGTGCCAGCAGTGGGACTAGCGGAAACACAGATACGCAGTATTTT.